The source of this T cell receptor (beta chain) is a study of T cells in Graves' hyperthyroidism and ophthalmopathy. General study results and limits: Separating ophthalmopathy from stable hyperthyroidism was achieved by a 13 V-J model.

No ophthalmopathy progression within 18 months constituted stable Graves' hyperthyroidism. This clonotype has ten or more counts. Its matching antigen is unknown. RNA transcripts served as the template for amplifying TCR beta CDR3 regions. A set of HTBI primers served as the primers for a first-round RT-PCR of the TCR CDR3. TCRdb re-analysed the multiplex PCR reads in MiXCR, keeping a single row per CDR3 protein. The data contain approximately 370,000 distinct CDR3 sequences, 14% to 15% of them singletons. The sample comprised blood. The receptor's source is a young woman with Graves' hyperthyroidism.

The CDR3 bases are TGTGCCAGCGTGACGGGACGTCAAACCGGGAGGGCCAACACAGATACGCAGTATTTT. Its translation: CASVTGRQTGRANTDTQYF. The chain combines TRBV6-1 with TRBJ2-3, with 8 nucleotides matching TRBD2. The CDR3 consists of 19 residues. Looked up from germline, CDR1 is MNHNS and CDR2 is SASEGT. V shed 8 bases, J shed 2 bases, and the junction held 21 bases outside the gene matches.